This entry lists 21 T cell receptor beta chains sequenced from one sample in a study of shared clonotypes between healthy human individuals. Produced via immunoSEQ multiplex PCR; TCRdb's table is partial and in-frame only. Of about 330,000 clones listed, around 87% are singletons. Specimen: memory CD8+ T cells sorted from blood. Noted subset: CD45RO+ cells pooled with CCR7-negative TemRA cells. The receptor source for this set is a man aged 18 to 29 in good health.

The chain employs TRBV28 and TRBJ1-1; no clear D. CDR1 is MDHEN and CDR2 is SYDVKM in the germline V gene. The CDR3 covers 13 residues. Trimming stripped 3 bases from V and 0 bases from J, with 5 bases between. This chain's CDR3 is CASSFNMNTEAFF. CDR3 coding DNA: TGTGCCAGCAGTTTCAACATGAACACTGAAGCTTTCTTT.

The chain has TRBV5-1 and TRBJ2-7; D may be TRBD2 (5 bases). V shed 0 bases and J shed 7 bases, with 11 bases lying between them. This CDR3 comprises 13 residues. Germline CDR1 SGHRS, CDR2 YFSETQ. This CDR3 reads CASSLDPRGEQYF. The CDR3, as DNA: TGCGCCAGCAGCTTGGACCCCCGGGGAGAGCAGTACTTC.

This sequence joins TRBV6-4 and TRBJ2-2; 10 nucleotides match TRBD1. Germline CDR1 is MRHNA and CDR2 is SNTAGT. The J segment lost 5 bases and the V segment lost 8 bases, leaving 8 bases of the junction unmatched. The CDR3 length is 15 residues. CDR3 sequence: CASPNRTGGTGELFF. For the CDR3, the DNA is TGTGCCAGCCCAAACCGGACAGGGGGTACCGGGGAGCTGTTTTTT.

V is TRBV2 and J is TRBJ2-3; 8 positions agree with TRBD1. Germline V lookup: CDR1 SNHLY, CDR2 FYNNEI. The CDR3 sequence is 16 residues long. Trimming cost V 3 bases and J 2 bases; bases outside gene matches: 7. DNA of the CDR3: TGTGCCAGCAGTGATGATTCAGGGGGCGTCACAGATACGCAGTATTTT. Translation gives CASSDDSGGVTDTQYF.

The chain has TRBV25-1 and TRBJ1-2; a possible D gene is TRBD1 (5 bases). This CDR3 is 16 amino acids long. CDR1 and CDR2 from the germline V gene are MGHDK and SYGVNS. V lost 4 bases to trimming and J lost 8 bases, with 23 bases between them. CDR3 in DNA: TGTGCCAGCAGTGGGGGGACGGGCTCAAGGGTGCTGGGCTACACCTTC. This gives the protein CASSGGTGSRVLGYTF.

V and J are TRBV5-1 and TRBJ1-3, with a tentative D call TRBD1 (5 bases). This CDR3 contains 13 residues. Trimming took 5 bases from V and 3 from J, leaving 9 bases between them. Germline assignment: CDR1 SGHRS and CDR2 YFSETQ. The CDR3 sequence: CASRQGNGNTIYF. In DNA, the CDR3 is TGCGCCAGCAGGCAGGGTAATGGAAACACCATATATTTT.

This clone was seen more than once but under ten times. The J gene is TRBJ2-3, the V gene TRBV4-1; 13 bases map to TRBD2. V gave up 4 bases and J gave up 2 bases; unmatched junction bases: 15. Germline loops: CDR1 MGHRA, CDR2 YSYEKL. This CDR3 contains 20 residues. The DNA for the CDR3 is TGCGCCAGCAGCCCGCGGACTAGCGGGGGCCGAACCTCTCCCACAGATACGCAGTATTTT. Translated, it gives CASSPRTSGGRTSPTDTQYF.

As DNA, the CDR3 is TGCAGTGCCAACACAGATACGCAGTATTTT. This codes for CSANTDTQYF. V gene TRBV20-1 combines with J gene TRBJ2-3, with unresolved D. The CDR3 covers 10 residues. Germline V gene sequence: CDR1 DFQATT, CDR2 SNEGSKA (reference sequence). Trimming left V 6 bases short and J 2 bases short, with 3 bases between.

CDR3 amino acids: CASSLLGPSNQPQHF. The CDR3 DNA reads as TGTGCCAGCAGTTTATTGGGGCCTAGCAATCAGCCCCAGCATTTT. The rearrangement joins TRBV27 to TRBJ1-5, with D possibly being TRBD1 (5 bases). The V gene lost 1 base and the J gene lost 0 bases, with 7 bases spanning the gap. The CDR3 contains 15 residues. CDR1 is MNHEY, CDR2 SMNVEV, per germline (reference sequence).

In its sample, this clone was seen a few times. The chain is built from TRBV6-6 and TRBJ2-1, with D tentatively TRBD1 or TRBD2 (6 bases each). The CDR3 sequence is 12 residues long. Per the germline V gene, CDR1 is MNHNY and CDR2 is SVGAGI (reference sequence). The CDR3 is CAEGGAGDEQFF. The CDR3 DNA reads as TGTGCAGAAGGGGGAGCGGGCGATGAGCAGTTCTTC.

This chain joins TRBV4-1 and TRBJ1-2; perhaps TRBD1 as D (6 bases). Deletions cut 0 bases from V and 8 bases from J, with 22 bases between. Germline V gene lookup returns CDR1 MGHRA and CDR2 YSYEKL. This CDR3 has 17 residues. The CDR3 spells CASSQDVPQGIASGYTF. The CDR3 DNA reads TGCGCCAGCAGCCAAGATGTTCCCCAGGGGATAGCTAGCGGCTACACCTTC.

This clone was seen only a few times. The V and J genes are TRBV27 and TRBJ2-1, with 12 bases lining up with TRBD2. V trimming: 5 bases; J trimming: 7 bases; junction bases outside the gene matches: 9. CDR1 MNHEY and CDR2 SMNVEV come from the germline V gene (reference sequence). The CDR3 is made up of 16 amino acids. The CDR3 protein is CASSPILAGGQNEQFF. The CDR3 bases are TGTGCCAGCAGTCCTATCCTAGCGGGGGGGCAAAATGAGCAGTTCTTC.

This chain connects TRBV10-3 to TRBJ2-2, with D unclear. Looked up from germline, CDR1 is ENHRY and CDR2 is SYGVKD. CDR3 length: 11 residues. The V end lost 4 bases, the J end lost 8 bases, and 5 bases lay between the germline ends. For the CDR3, the DNA is TGTGCCATCAGTGTTGTGGGGGAGCTGTTTTTT. Protein: CAISVVGELFF.

The J gene is TRBJ1-5, the V gene TRBV15; the D is unclear. The germline V gene encodes CDR1 LNHNV and CDR2 YYDKDF (reference sequence). The CDR3 spans 18 residues. The V end lost 1 base, the J end lost 0 bases, and 16 bases lay between the germline ends. The CDR3 sequence: CATSRGILSGISNQPQHF. The CDR3 DNA reads as TGTGCCACCAGCAGAGGGATTCTATCCGGGATTAGCAATCAGCCCCAGCATTTT.

V is TRBV18 and J is TRBJ2-5, with 13 bases identical to TRBD2. Germline V gene data show CDR1 as KGHSH and CDR2 as LQKENI. With V trimmed by 6 bases and J by 2 bases, 6 bases remained unmatched. The CDR3 is 16 amino acids. Written as DNA, the CDR3 is TGTGCCAGCTCCCAACTAGCGGGAGGGCCACAAGAGACCCAGTACTTC. Translating it yields CASSQLAGGPQETQYF.

The chain joins TRBV6-6 to TRBJ2-1; D assignment may be TRBD1 or TRBD2 (5 bases each). This CDR3 spans 15 amino acids. The V gene lost 4 bases and the J gene lost 5 bases, with 15 bases spanning the gap. Germline V gives CDR1 MNHNY, CDR2 SVGAGI (reference sequence). This CDR3 is CASSLGQVGDNEQFF. CDR3 nucleotide sequence: TGTGCCAGCAGTTTGGGGCAGGTGGGAGACAATGAGCAGTTCTTC.

The CDR3 nucleotides read TGTGCCAGCAGCCAAGCTAGTCCCGGGGAGCTGTTTTTT. It translates to CASSQASPGELFF. V gene TRBV4-2 combines with J gene TRBJ2-2; D is ambiguous. CDR1 and CDR2 (germline): LGHNA, YNFKEQ. V was trimmed by 1 base and J by 6 bases, leaving 6 bases between them. The CDR3 spans 13 residues.

The chain has TRBV4-1 and TRBJ2-7; D perhaps matches TRBD1 (6 bases). Trimming removed 0 bases at V and 6 bases at J, with 18 bases between. Germline assignment: CDR1 MGHRA and CDR2 YSYEKL. The CDR3 runs to 16 residues. CDR3 protein: CASSQESGQTMSEQYF. CDR3 DNA: TGCGCCAGCAGCCAAGAATCAGGACAGACCATGAGCGAGCAGTACTTC.

This clone was seen once. V gene TRBV6-5 combines with J gene TRBJ2-1; TRBD1 matches at 7 bases. The germline V gene encodes CDR1 MNHEY and CDR2 SVGAGI. The CDR3 contains 14 residues. Trimming took 3 bases from V and 5 from J; bases not matched to a gene: 4. CDR3 protein: CASSYWQGDNEQFF. The CDR3 nucleotides are TGTGCCAGCAGTTATTGGCAGGGGGACAATGAGCAGTTCTTC.

The genes are TRBV29-1 and TRBJ2-7, with D unresolved. V dropped 6 bases and J dropped 3 bases, with 21 bases sitting between them. The CDR3 is made up of 15 amino acids. The germline V gene encodes CDR1 SQVTM and CDR2 ANQGSEA. The CDR3, as DNA: TGCAGCGTCTTAAGTCAGGCCCTTAGTGGCTACGAGCAGTACTTC. It specifies CSVLSQALSGYEQYF.

This clone was counted at least ten times. The chain recombines TRBV5-5 with TRBJ1-2; weak D call: TRBD1 (6 bases). Germline CDR1 and CDR2: SGHKS and YYEKEE (reference sequence). Trimming removed 0 bases at V and 3 bases at J, with 15 bases between. CDR3 size: 16 residues. CDR3 in amino acids: CASSLEVPAGDYGYTF. The CDR3 DNA is TGTGCCAGCAGCTTGGAGGTCCCGGCAGGGGACTATGGCTACACCTTC.